The clone carrying this TCR beta chain was picked up many times. What it binds is unknown. TCRdb recomputed calls from the reads with MiXCR, one row per CDR3 protein. The sample lists about 920,000 distinct CDR3 sequences, roughly a third occurring once. This sample stems from a study of T cell repertoires in cytomegalovirus infection. The germline CDR1 and CDR2 sequences are SGHVS and FNYEAQ. This CDR3 has 16 residues. V gave up 5 bases and J gave up 1 base, with 16 bases separating them. The TCR comes from a human donor in good health (CMV status not recorded). Some clones in this sample may be carry-over from other donors' samples. The chain links TRBV7-6 to TRBJ2-3; D might be TRBD2 (5 bases). The sample here was cultured CD8+ T cells from PBMCs, taken from culture after CMV antigen stimulation. The DNA of the CDR3 is TGTGCCAGCAGCCTAGGACTTCTAAGGGGCACAGATACGCAGTATTTT. This encodes CASSLGLLRGTDTQYF.